This T cell receptor beta chain was observed in a study of cytomegalovirus exposure and HLA in healthy donors. The study's findings and limits: Later, an analysis found that common viral pathogens appeared to be linked with several of the most significant clusters.

This clone was seen a few times. As yet, its antigen is unknown. The PCR contained 60 Vbeta and 13 Jbeta primers. Generated by immunoSEQ multiplex PCR, the TCRdb table keeps only in-frame clones and is missing some. This table holds roughly 140,000 clones, 75% to 80% found once. The CDR3 spans 15 residues. The V gene end was trimmed by 2 bases and the J gene end by 8 bases; junction bases not matched to a gene: 9. Germline lookup yields CDR1 MNHNS and CDR2 SASEGT. Donors showed nominal health when sampled, although they likely had unrecorded immune exposures. The sequencing input was PBMCs. This TCR derives from a man aged 40-49 years in good health and CMV-seropositive. The chain is built from TRBV6-1 and TRBJ1-2; 9 nucleotides agree with TRBD1. CDR3 residues: CASSEWPQGAWGYTF. The CDR3, as DNA: TGTGCCAGCAGTGAATGGCCACAGGGGGCGTGGGGCTACACCTTC.